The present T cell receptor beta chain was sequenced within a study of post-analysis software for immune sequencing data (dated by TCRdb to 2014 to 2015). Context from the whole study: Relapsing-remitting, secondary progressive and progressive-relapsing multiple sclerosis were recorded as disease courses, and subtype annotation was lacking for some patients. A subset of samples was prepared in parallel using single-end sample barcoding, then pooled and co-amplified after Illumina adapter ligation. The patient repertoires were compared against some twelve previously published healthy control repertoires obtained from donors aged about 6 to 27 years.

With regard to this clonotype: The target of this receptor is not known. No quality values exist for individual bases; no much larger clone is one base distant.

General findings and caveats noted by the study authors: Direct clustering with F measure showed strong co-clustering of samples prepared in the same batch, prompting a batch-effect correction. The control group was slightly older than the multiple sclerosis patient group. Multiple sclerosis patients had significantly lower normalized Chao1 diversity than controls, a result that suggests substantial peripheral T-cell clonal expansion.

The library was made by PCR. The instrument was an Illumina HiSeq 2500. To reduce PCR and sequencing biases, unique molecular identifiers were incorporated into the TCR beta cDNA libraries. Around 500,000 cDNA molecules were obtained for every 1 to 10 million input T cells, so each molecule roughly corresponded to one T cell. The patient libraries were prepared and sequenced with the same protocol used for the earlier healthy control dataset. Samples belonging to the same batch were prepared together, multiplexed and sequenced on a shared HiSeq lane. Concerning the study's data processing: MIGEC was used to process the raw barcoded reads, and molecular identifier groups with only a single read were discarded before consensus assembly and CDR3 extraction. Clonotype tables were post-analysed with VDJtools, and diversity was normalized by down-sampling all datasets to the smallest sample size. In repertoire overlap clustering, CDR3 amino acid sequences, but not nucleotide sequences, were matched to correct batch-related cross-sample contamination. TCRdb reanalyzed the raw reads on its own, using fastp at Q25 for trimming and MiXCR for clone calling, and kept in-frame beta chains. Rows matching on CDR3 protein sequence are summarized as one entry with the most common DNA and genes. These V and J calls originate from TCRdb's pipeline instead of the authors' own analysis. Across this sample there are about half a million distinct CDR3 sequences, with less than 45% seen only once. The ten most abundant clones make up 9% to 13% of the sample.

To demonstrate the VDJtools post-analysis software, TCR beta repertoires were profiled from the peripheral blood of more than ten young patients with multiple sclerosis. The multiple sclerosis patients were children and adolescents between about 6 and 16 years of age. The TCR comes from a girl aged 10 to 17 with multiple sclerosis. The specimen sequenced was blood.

The nucleotide sequence reads as follows: TGTGCCAGCAGTTTAGAGCTGGGGCAAGAGACCCAGTACTTC. Translated, it reads CASSLELGQETQYF. The chain was built from TRBV12-3 or TRBV12-4 and TRBJ2-5, with the identity of the D gene unclear. The CDR3, from cysteine to phenylalanine, totals 14 residues. The CDR3 DNA has 42 bases and is translated from base 1. V is clipped by 1 base and J by 2 bases, and the sequence between their germline boundaries is 8 bases long.